This TCR beta chain was found in a study of T-cell reconstitution after alpha-beta-depleted transplantation in children. V lost 5 bases to trimming and J lost 7 bases, with 28 bases between them. CDR3 size: 18 residues. Unique molecular identifiers were built into the TCRbeta library. TCRdb re-called the PCR reads through MiXCR, storing one row per CDR3 protein. The sample shows some 250,000 distinct CDR3 sequences, 9.5% to 15% of them seen only once. The sample holds many counts of this clonotype. The sequence derives from a human donor who donated a stem cell graft to a child with acute lymphoblastic leukemia. The source material was PBMCs from the stem cell graft donor, sampled from the stem cell graft. V usage is TRBV12-3 or TRBV12-4 and J usage is TRBJ2-3, with D perhaps TRBD1 (5 bases). The CDR3 nucleotides read TGTGCCAGCAGTACGGCGCAGCGCCACTCCGCAGGGCAAAATACGCAGTATTTT. Translating gives CASSTAQRHSAGQNTQYF.